This T cell receptor (beta chain) comes out of a study of shared clonotypes between healthy human individuals. Study at large: Each donor's CD4 naive and CD4 memory cells filled three plates apiece, CD8 naive two, and CD8 memory one.

Each replicate PCR on the sorted subsets used about 0.2 ug DNA (about 30,000 T cell genomes). Libraries were prepared by immunoSEQ multiplex PCR; TCRdb keeps only in-frame clonotypes and omits some of them. Among about 1.1 million clones, about 80% were seen once, and the ten largest hold approximately 0.9%. Germline V gene sequence: CDR1 DFQATT, CDR2 SNEGSKA (reference sequence). CDR3 size: 11 residues. V was trimmed by 6 bases and J by 5 bases, leaving 10 bases between them. About this clone itself: The same CDR3 arises from other DNA sequences in this sample as well.

The chain is built from TRBV20-1 and TRBJ2-5; possibly TRBD1 or TRBD2 for D (5 bases each). Sequenced input: memory CD4+ T cells from PBMCs. Regarding subset: CD45RA-negative fraction. The receptor was isolated from a man aged 18 to 30 in good health. Some clones in this sample may be carry-over from other donors' samples. The CDR3 DNA reads as TGCAGTGCGGGGGTAGGGGAGACCCAGTACTTC. As protein: CSAGVGETQYF.